A single sample is the source of the 21 T cell receptor beta chains below, sequenced in a study of cytomegalovirus exposure and HLA in healthy donors. Some clones are missing from TCRdb's copy, which holds only in-frame ones; the method was immunoSEQ multiplex PCR. Counted here are 100,000 to 150,000 clones, 90% to 95% occurring once; the ten biggest clones make up less than 1.5%. Sample: PBMCs. Receptor source: a woman aged 18-29 years in good health and CMV-seronegative.

The J gene is TRBJ1-5, the V gene TRBV19; weak D call: TRBD1 (5 bases). CDR1 and CDR2 (germline): LNHDA, SQIVND (reference sequence). CDR3 length equals 12 residues. The V gene lost 3 bases and the J gene lost 7 bases, with 7 bases spanning the gap. The CDR3 spells CASSIGGQPQHF. CDR3 DNA sequence: TGTGCCAGTAGTATCGGGGGGCAGCCCCAGCATTTT.

The CDR3 protein is CASGLLAGGPNEQFF. CDR3 sequence (DNA): TGTGCTAGTGGTTTATTAGCGGGGGGACCCAATGAGCAGTTCTTC. This chain joins TRBV12-5 and TRBJ2-1; 10 nucleotides match TRBD2. V was clipped by 3 bases and J by 6 bases; unmatched bases: 5. CDR1 and CDR2 (germline): LGHNT, FRNRAP. The CDR3 is 15 residues long.

The V call is TRBV6-6, the J call TRBJ1-2; 8 bases are a match to TRBD1. The CDR3 sequence is 15 residues long. Trimming at V came to 7 bases and at J to 8 bases, leaving 15 bases not matched to a gene. CDR1 and CDR2 from the germline V gene are MNHNY and SVGAGI (reference sequence). The chain's CDR3 is CASTLRSGGAGGYTF. The DNA for the CDR3 is TGTGCCAGCACTTTACGGTCAGGGGGCGCGGGGGGCTACACCTTC.

V is TRBV18 and J is TRBJ2-7, with D possibly TRBD2 on 6 matching bases. V was pared by 6 bases and J by 2 bases, with 20 bases between. This CDR3 spans 16 amino acids. The germline gives CDR1 KGHSH, CDR2 LQKENI. In DNA, the CDR3 is TGTGCCAGCTCCCCTATCACGGAGGGTAGAGCCTACGAGCAGTACTTC. This translates into CASSPITEGRAYEQYF.

The rearrangement links TRBV7-9 to TRBJ1-2; 11 positions agree with TRBD1. The ends lost 5 bases at V and 6 bases at J; junction bases unmatched: 5. The germline CDR1 and CDR2 sequences are SEHNR and FQNEAQ (reference sequence). CDR3 length: 14 residues. CDR3 coding DNA: TGTGCCAGCAGCCGGGACAGGGGGACGGATGGCTACACCTTC. Translating gives CASSRDRGTDGYTF.

The V gene is TRBV9, the J gene TRBJ2-2, with TRBD2 matching 9 bases. Germline values: CDR1 SGDLS, CDR2 YYNGEE. The CDR3 is made up of 17 amino acids. V lost 1 base and J lost 4; bases outside the gene matches: 8. CDR3 sequence reads: CASSVPISGSGTGELFF. CDR3 bases: TGTGCCAGCAGCGTACCAATTAGCGGGAGTGGCACCGGGGAGCTGTTTTTT. The full variable domain, completed using reference TRBV9 and TRBJ2-2, is DSGVTQTPKHLITATGQRVTLRCSPRSGDLSVYWYQQSLDQGLQFLIQYYNGEERAKGNILERFSAQQFPDLHSELNLSSLELGDSALYFCASSVPISGSGTGELFFGEGSRLTVL.

The chain joins TRBV5-4 to TRBJ1-2; 8 bases fit TRBD1. The CDR3 covers 15 residues. CDR1 is SGHNT and CDR2 is YYREEE in the germline V gene (reference sequence). The V gene end was trimmed by 6 bases and the J gene end by 2 bases; junction bases not matched to a gene: 9. The CDR3 loop is CASTIDRGKNYGYTF. The CDR3 DNA sequence: TGTGCCAGCACCATCGACAGGGGAAAAAACTATGGCTACACCTTC.

The chain couples TRBV2 to TRBJ2-7, with TRBD2 matching over 9 bases. CDR1 and CDR2 (germline): SNHLY, FYNNEI. This CDR3 region has 17 residues. The V gene end was trimmed by 0 bases and the J gene end by 0 bases; junction bases not matched to a gene: 6. CDR3 loop: CASSEAGLAGPSYEQYF. The CDR3 DNA reads TGTGCCAGCAGTGAAGCAGGCCTAGCGGGACCCTCCTACGAGCAGTACTTC.

The chain is built from TRBV27 and TRBJ1-5; D gene ambiguous. Trimming removed 8 bases at V and 7 bases at J, with 27 bases between. CDR1 is MNHEY, CDR2 SMNVEV, per germline (reference sequence). The CDR3 has 17 residues. CDR3 region: CASPHQAFLQGLQPQHF. The CDR3 DNA follows: TGTGCCAGCCCTCACCAGGCATTTTTGCAAGGTTTACAGCCCCAGCATTTT.

This chain uses TRBV28 with TRBJ2-2; TRBD1 matches 7 bases. Germline V gene lookup returns CDR1 MDHEN and CDR2 SYDVKM. Losses at the gene ends were 7 bases for V and 2 bases for J; bases not matched to a gene: 19. This CDR3 has 19 amino acids. CDR3 region: CASNLWTGPFLANTGELFF. DNA of the CDR3: TGTGCCAGCAATTTGTGGACAGGTCCCTTCCTAGCAAACACCGGGGAGCTGTTTTTT.

The chain uses TRBV18 and TRBJ2-5, with unresolved D. Trimming took off 3 bases at V and 0 bases at J, with 5 bases between the two ends. In germline, CDR1 is KGHSH, CDR2 LQKENI. The CDR3 extends over 13 amino acids. CDR3 DNA: TGTGCCAGCTCACCTAACTACCAAGAGACCCAGTACTTC. Translation: CASSPNYQETQYF.

The chain couples TRBV15 to TRBJ1-4; no definite D call. Germline loops: CDR1 LNHNV, CDR2 YYDKDF (reference sequence). This CDR3 contains 15 residues. V lost 0 bases and J lost 12, with 17 bases in between. CDR3 in amino acids: CATSRDKYAPLELFF. The CDR3 bases are TGTGCCACCAGCAGAGATAAATACGCCCCTTTAGAACTGTTTTTT.

The CDR3 sequence: CASSSRQGALPGELFF. In DNA, the CDR3 is TGTGCCAGCAGCTCGCGCCAGGGGGCCCTCCCCGGGGAGCTGTTTTTT. J is TRBJ2-2 and V is TRBV6-6; TRBD1 aligns across 8 bases. Germline CDR1 MNHNY, CDR2 SVGAGI (reference sequence). The CDR3 runs to 16 residues. V dropped 6 bases and J dropped 6; count of bases not matched to a gene: 12.

The chain has TRBV7-9 and TRBJ2-5; 10 positions agree with TRBD1. Germline CDR1 reads SEHNR; CDR2 reads FQNEAQ (reference sequence). The CDR3 runs 15 residues. After removal of 6 bases from V and 4 bases from J, the junction contained 8 bases not matched to a gene. CDR3 sequence: CASSSGQGFGETQYF. CDR3 DNA sequence: TGTGCCAGCAGTTCGGGACAGGGGTTTGGAGAGACCCAGTACTTC.

This chain joins TRBV6-5 and TRBJ1-1, with D hard to call. The germline CDR1 and CDR2 sequences are MNHEY and SVGAGI. With 10 bases removed from V and 2 bases from J, the gap between germline ends came to 11 bases. This CDR3 is 12 amino acids long. This chain's CDR3 is CATRPGNTEAFF. Here the CDR3 DNA reads TGTGCCACCCGGCCGGGAAACACTGAAGCTTTCTTT.

The chain employs TRBV28 and TRBJ2-5, with D maybe TRBD1 (7 bases). Germline CDR1 and CDR2: MDHEN and SYDVKM. This CDR3 has 15 residues. V was pared by 5 bases and J by 5 bases, with 18 bases between. For the CDR3, the DNA is TGTGCCAGCAGTGTTATATGGGCAGGGGGGGAGACCCAGTACTTC. It specifies CASSVIWAGGETQYF.

The J gene is TRBJ2-5, the V gene TRBV11-2, with D possibly TRBD2 on 6 matching bases. CDR3 length: 12 residues. Between the trimmed V and J ends, which lost 8 bases and 6 bases, there was a span of 13 bases. Germline V gives CDR1 SGHAT, CDR2 FQNNGV. CDR3 loop: CASRVAGKTQYF. The CDR3 nucleotides read TGTGCCAGCCGGGTGGCGGGAAAGACCCAGTACTTC.

CDR3 protein: CASSNRQGAINEKLFF. CDR3 DNA sequence: TGTGCCAGCAGCAACAGACAGGGGGCGATAAATGAAAAACTGTTTTTT. The rearrangement joins TRBV27 to TRBJ1-4, with 10 bases fitting TRBD1. The CDR3 totals 16 residues. Trimming took 6 bases from V and 5 from J; bases not matched to a gene: 9. Germline values: CDR1 MNHEY, CDR2 SMNVEV (reference sequence).

This clone has only a few counts. The sample carries other DNA sequences with the same CDR3. V usage is TRBV5-6 and J usage is TRBJ1-2, with 9 bases fitting TRBD1. With V trimmed by 0 bases and J by 8 bases, 2 bases remained unmatched. This CDR3 is 13 amino acids long. CDR1 is SGHDT, CDR2 YYEEEE, per germline. The CDR3 DNA reads as TGTGCCAGCAGCTTGGGACAGGGGGACGGCTACACCTTC. Protein sequence: CASSLGQGDGYTF.

The CDR3 nucleotides are TGCGCCAGCAGCTTGGGATGGAGCGGGGAGCTGTTTTTT. Its protein product is CASSLGWSGELFF. The V gene is TRBV5-1, the J gene TRBJ2-2; the D is unclear. Trimming removed 0 bases from V and 7 bases from J, with 7 bases in between. In germline, CDR1 is SGHRS, CDR2 YFSETQ. The CDR3 totals 13 residues.

This clone was seen many times. V and J are TRBV29-1 and TRBJ1-2; no definite D call. Trimming left V 7 bases short and J 2 bases short, with 11 bases between. Germline CDR1 SQVTM, CDR2 ANQGSEA. This CDR3 comprises 12 residues. CDR3 in amino acids: CSGLQHNYGYTF. CDR3 nucleotides: TGCAGCGGCTTACAACACAACTATGGCTACACCTTC. The complete variable domain, with remaining parts taken from reference TRBV29-1 and TRBJ1-2, reads SAVISQKPSRDICQRGTSLTIQCQVDSQVTMMFWYRQQPGQSLTLIATANQGSEATYESGFVIDKFPISRPNLTFSTLTVSNMSPEDSSIYLCSGLQHNYGYTFGSGTRLTVV.